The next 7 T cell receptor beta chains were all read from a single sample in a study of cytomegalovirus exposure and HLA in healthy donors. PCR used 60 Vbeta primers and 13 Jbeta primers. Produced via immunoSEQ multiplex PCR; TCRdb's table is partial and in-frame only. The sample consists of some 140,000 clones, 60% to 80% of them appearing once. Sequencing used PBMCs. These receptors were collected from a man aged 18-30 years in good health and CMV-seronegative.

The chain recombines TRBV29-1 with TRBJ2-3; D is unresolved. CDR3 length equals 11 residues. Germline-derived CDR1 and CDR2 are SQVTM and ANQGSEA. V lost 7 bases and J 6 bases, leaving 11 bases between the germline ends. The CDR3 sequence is CSARQWDTQYF. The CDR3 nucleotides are TGCAGCGCCCGCCAGTGGGATACGCAGTATTTT.

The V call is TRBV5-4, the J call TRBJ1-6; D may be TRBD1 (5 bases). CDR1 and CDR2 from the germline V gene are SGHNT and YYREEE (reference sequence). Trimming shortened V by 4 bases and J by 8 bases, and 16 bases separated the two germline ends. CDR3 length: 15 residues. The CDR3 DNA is TGTGCCAGCAGCCCCCGTGGGGGAGGGGATTCACCCCTCCACTTT. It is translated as CASSPRGGGDSPLHF.

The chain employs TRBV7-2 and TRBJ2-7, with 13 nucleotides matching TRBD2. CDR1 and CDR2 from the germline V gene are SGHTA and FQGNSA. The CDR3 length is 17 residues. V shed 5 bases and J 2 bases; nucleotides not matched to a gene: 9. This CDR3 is CASSPWTSGGRTYEQYF. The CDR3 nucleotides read TGTGCCAGCAGCCCCTGGACTAGCGGGGGCCGGACCTACGAGCAGTACTTC.

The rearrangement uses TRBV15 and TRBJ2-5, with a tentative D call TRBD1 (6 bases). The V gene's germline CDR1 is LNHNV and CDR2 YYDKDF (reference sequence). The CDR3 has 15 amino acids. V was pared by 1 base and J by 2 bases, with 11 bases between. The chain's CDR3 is CATSRGRGTQETQYF. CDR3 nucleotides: TGTGCCACCAGCAGAGGGAGAGGGACACAAGAGACCCAGTACTTC.

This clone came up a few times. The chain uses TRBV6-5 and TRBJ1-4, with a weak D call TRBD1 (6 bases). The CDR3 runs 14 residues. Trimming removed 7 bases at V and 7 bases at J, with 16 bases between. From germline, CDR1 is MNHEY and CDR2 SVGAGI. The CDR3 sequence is CASISGGGGEKLFF. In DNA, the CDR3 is TGTGCCAGCATTTCGGGAGGGGGTGGTGAAAAACTGTTTTTT.

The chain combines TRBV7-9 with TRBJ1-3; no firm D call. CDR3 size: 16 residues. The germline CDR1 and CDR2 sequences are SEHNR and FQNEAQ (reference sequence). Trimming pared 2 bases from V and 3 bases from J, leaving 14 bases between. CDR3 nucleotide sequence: TGTGCCAGCAGCTTATTATCGGAGAGGGATGGAAACACCATATATTTT. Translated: CASSLLSERDGNTIYF. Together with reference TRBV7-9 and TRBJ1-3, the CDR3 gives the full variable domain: DTGVSQNPRHKITKRGQNVTFRCDPISEHNRLYWYRQTLGQGPEFLTYFQNEAQLEKSRLLSDRFSAERPKGSFSTLEIQRTEQGDSAMYLCASSLLSERDGNTIYFGEGSWLTVV.

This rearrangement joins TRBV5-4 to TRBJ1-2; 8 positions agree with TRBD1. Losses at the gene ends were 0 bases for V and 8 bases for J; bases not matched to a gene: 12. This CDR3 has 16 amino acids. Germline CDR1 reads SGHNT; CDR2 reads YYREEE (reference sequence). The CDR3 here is CASSLAPNQGAGGYTF. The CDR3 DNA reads TGTGCCAGCAGCTTGGCCCCCAACCAGGGGGCTGGGGGCTACACCTTC.